A single sample is the source of the 27 T cell receptor beta chains below, sequenced in a study of cytomegalovirus exposure and HLA in healthy donors. Amplification used 60 Vbeta primers and 13 Jbeta primers. Some clones are missing from TCRdb's copy, which holds only in-frame ones; the method was immunoSEQ multiplex PCR. The sample includes fewer than 200,000 clones, approximately 80% of them seen just once. The source material was PBMCs. These receptors were taken from a girl aged 2-10 years in good health and CMV-seropositive.

V and J are TRBV6-6 and TRBJ2-7; 8 nucleotides agree with TRBD2. Germline-derived CDR1 and CDR2 are MNHNY and SVGAGI (reference sequence). Trimming cost V 2 bases and J 1 base; bases outside gene matches: 4. The CDR3 contains 15 residues. For the CDR3, the DNA is TGTGCCAGCAGTTACCGAGCGGGAGAGTCCTACGAGCAGTACTTC. Its translation is CASSYRAGESYEQYF.

The chain carries TRBV5-5 and TRBJ1-5; tentatively, D is TRBD1 (5 bases). V shed 3 bases and J shed 7 bases, with 17 bases lying between them. This CDR3 is 15 amino acids long. Per the germline V gene, CDR1 is SGHKS and CDR2 is YYEKEE (reference sequence). The DNA for the CDR3 is TGTGCCAGCAGCTCACAGTCGGGGGAAGGGCAGCCCCAGCATTTT. It codes for CASSSQSGEGQPQHF.

This sequence joins TRBV19 and TRBJ2-2; 7 bases are shared with TRBD2. CDR1 and CDR2 (germline): LNHDA, SQIVND (reference sequence). The CDR3 is made up of 15 amino acids. Trimming took 3 bases from V and 5 from J; bases not matched to a gene: 6. This chain's CDR3 is CASSIFWGGTGELFF. The CDR3 DNA follows: TGTGCCAGTAGTATTTTTTGGGGGGGAACCGGGGAGCTGTTTTTT.

CDR3 region: CASIGTNTGELFF. DNA of the CDR3: TGCGCCAGTATCGGGACGAACACCGGGGAGCTGTTTTTT. The chain combines TRBV4-1 with TRBJ2-2; TRBD2 is a possible D gene (5 bases). The CDR3 is 13 residues long. Germline CDR1 and CDR2: MGHRA and YSYEKL. V was pared by 9 bases and J by 0 bases, with 8 bases between.

This clone came up a few times. Here the CDR3 reads CASKGGVYGYTF. CDR3 DNA: TGTGCCAGCAAAGGGGGAGTCTATGGCTACACCTTC. The V gene is TRBV6-5, the J gene TRBJ1-2, with TRBD1 as a possible D gene (6 bases). Trimming stripped 7 bases from V and 4 bases from J, with 10 bases between. Germline CDR1 and CDR2: MNHEY and SVGAGI. This CDR3 comprises 12 residues.

The table lists this clone with a count of one. The V gene is TRBV4-1, the J gene TRBJ1-3; a possible D gene is TRBD1 (5 bases). The CDR3 spans 14 residues. CDR1 MGHRA and CDR2 YSYEKL come from the germline V gene. Trimming took 4 bases from V and 8 from J, leaving 15 bases between them. CDR3 in DNA: TGCGCCAGCAGCCGACCCGGGGGTAGGCACACCATATATTTT. Protein product: CASSRPGGRHTIYF.

This CDR3 is CASRGTGTTEAFF. The CDR3, as DNA: TGCGCCAGCAGAGGGACAGGGACCACTGAAGCTTTCTTT. This chain joins TRBV10-2 and TRBJ1-1; 9 bases agree with TRBD1. After removal of 6 bases from V and 4 bases from J, the junction contained 3 bases not matched to a gene. The CDR3 is made up of 13 amino acids. Germline V gene data show CDR1 as WSHSY and CDR2 as SAAADI.

The chain links TRBV11-1 to TRBJ2-5; 7 bases are shared with TRBD1. Germline CDR1 SGHAT, CDR2 FQDESV (reference sequence). The CDR3 has 15 residues. The V segment lost 5 bases and the J segment 4 bases; nucleotides outside the gene matches: 10. The DNA of the CDR3 is TGTGCCAGCAGCATCCCGACAGGGCTGGGAGAGACCCAGTACTTC. Protein product: CASSIPTGLGETQYF.

The DNA of the CDR3 is TGTGCCAGCAGCGTGGACAGGGGTTCCTACAATGAGCAGTTCTTC. It is translated as CASSVDRGSYNEQFF. The V call is TRBV7-3, the J call TRBJ2-1; 9 bases line up with TRBD1. CDR1 is SGHTA, CDR2 FQGTGA, per germline. Trimming at V came to 5 bases and at J to 1 base, leaving 3 bases not matched to a gene. This CDR3 comprises 15 residues.

The rearrangement uses TRBV29-1 and TRBJ2-1; D possibly corresponds to TRBD2 (6 bases). Germline V lookup: CDR1 SQVTM, CDR2 ANQGSEA. The V end was cut by 5 bases, the J end by 4 bases, with 18 bases between. This CDR3 has 15 amino acids. The CDR3 spells CSVCGAHGLYNEQFF. The CDR3 nucleotides read TGCAGCGTTTGCGGGGCCCATGGATTGTACAATGAGCAGTTCTTC.

This clone was seen once. The V gene is TRBV19, the J gene TRBJ1-5; the match to TRBD1 covers 9 bases. The CDR3 length is 15 residues. From germline, CDR1 is LNHDA and CDR2 SQIVND (reference sequence). V shed 3 bases, J shed 2 bases, and the junction held 2 bases outside the gene matches. CDR3 nucleotide sequence: TGTGCCAGTAGTATGGGACAGGGAGGCAATCAGCCCCAGCATTTT. Its protein is CASSMGQGGNQPQHF.

This chain uses TRBV28 with TRBJ1-2, with 9 bases matching TRBD1. J gave up 5 bases and V 4 bases, and 8 bases lay outside the gene matches. CDR3 length equals 15 residues. Germline V lookup: CDR1 MDHEN, CDR2 SYDVKM. CDR3 sequence reads: CASSYRDRDLYGYTF. In DNA, the CDR3 is TGTGCCAGCAGTTACCGGGACAGGGATCTATATGGCTACACCTTC.

The V and J genes are TRBV1 and TRBJ2-1; the D segment call TRBD2 is taken from the table without a DNA check. TRBV1 is reported as a pseudogene. CDR3 length: 17 amino acids. For the CDR3, the DNA is TGCACCAGCAGCCAAGATTTAGGGACTCCCGAATACAATGAGCAGTTCTTC. It specifies CTSSQDLGTPEYNEQFF.

The chain uses TRBV5-1 and TRBJ2-1; D may be TRBD2 (5 bases). Germline CDR1 and CDR2: SGHRS and YFSETQ. Deletions cut 2 bases from V and 6 bases from J, with 6 bases between. This CDR3 spans 12 amino acids. The CDR3 here is CASSFGGNEQFF. The DNA for the CDR3 is TGCGCCAGCAGCTTTGGAGGCAATGAGCAGTTCTTC.

CDR3 region: CASSLTGTSSSTDTQYF. CDR3 in DNA: TGTGCCAGCAGCTTGACCGGGACTAGCAGCTCCACAGATACGCAGTATTTT. The chain joins TRBV7-2 to TRBJ2-3; TRBD2 matches 9 bases. Per germline, CDR1 SGHTA and CDR2 FQGNSA. The CDR3 is 17 residues long. V lost 3 bases to trimming and J lost 2 bases; unmatched junction nucleotides: 9.

V usage is TRBV27 and J usage is TRBJ1-1; a weak D match, TRBD1 (6 bases). CDR3 length: 12 residues. In germline, CDR1 is MNHEY, CDR2 SMNVEV (reference sequence). Trimming stripped 10 bases from V and 1 base from J, with 10 bases between. CDR3 protein: CATGQSNTEAFF. The CDR3, as DNA: TGTGCCACCGGACAGTCGAACACTGAAGCTTTCTTT.

This chain joins TRBV4-1 and TRBJ2-7; 9 bases map to TRBD1. Trimming removed 4 bases from V and 4 bases from J; junction bases left unmatched: 5. Germline CDR1 and CDR2: MGHRA and YSYEKL. The CDR3 is 14 residues long. The CDR3 DNA follows: TGCGCCAGCAGCCTGGGACAGGGAAAGTACGAGCAGTACTTC. It yields the protein CASSLGQGKYEQYF.

In its sample, this clone was seen once. The V call is TRBV7-3, the J call TRBJ2-7; 7 nucleotides match TRBD1. V was pared by 5 bases and J by 3 bases, with 7 bases of the junction left unmatched. Germline CDR1 is SGHTA and CDR2 is FQGTGA. The CDR3 totals 14 residues. Written as DNA, the CDR3 is TGTGCCAGCAGCCCCGACAGGGATAACTACGAGCAGTACTTC. Translation gives CASSPDRDNYEQYF.

This rearrangement joins TRBV4-1 to TRBJ1-5, with 9 bases lining up with TRBD1. This CDR3 has 18 amino acids. Germline CDR1 MGHRA, CDR2 YSYEKL. The J segment lost 1 base and the V segment lost 4 bases, leaving 11 bases of the junction unmatched. This chain's CDR3 is CASSPSGTGSLSNQPQHF. CDR3 nucleotide sequence: TGCGCCAGCAGCCCTTCCGGGACAGGGTCTTTAAGCAATCAGCCCCAGCATTTT.

This clone was observed a single time. The CDR3 bases are TGTGCCAGCAGTGATATGCGGGGCCCCAGTCTCGAGCAGTACTTC. Its translation is CASSDMRGPSLEQYF. The rearrangement links TRBV2 to TRBJ2-7, with D perhaps matching TRBD2 (6 bases). CDR3 length: 15 amino acids. The germline V gene encodes CDR1 SNHLY and CDR2 FYNNEI. Trimming stripped 3 bases from V and 6 bases from J, with 18 bases between.

The V gene is TRBV2, the J gene TRBJ1-3; no definite D call. With 6 bases removed from V and 0 bases from J, the gap between germline ends came to 9 bases. Germline V gene data show CDR1 as SNHLY and CDR2 as FYNNEI. The CDR3 extends over 14 amino acids. The CDR3 is CASRLAYSGNTIYF. CDR3 nucleotide sequence: TGTGCCAGCAGGCTCGCCTACTCTGGAAACACCATATATTTT.

This sequence joins TRBV28 and TRBJ1-1; D gene unclear. The V gene lost 2 bases and the J gene lost 3 bases, with 16 bases spanning the gap. CDR3 length: 16 residues. CDR1 MDHEN and CDR2 SYDVKM come from the germline V gene. The CDR3 here is CASSLIVWGADTEAFF. In DNA, the CDR3 is TGTGCCAGCAGTTTAATTGTCTGGGGAGCGGACACTGAAGCTTTCTTT.

This chain links TRBV18 with TRBJ1-1; 8 bases are shared with TRBD1. V shed 3 bases, J shed 2 bases, and the junction held 5 bases outside the gene matches. This CDR3 has 15 residues. Germline V lookup: CDR1 KGHSH, CDR2 LQKENI. CDR3 amino acids: CASSPWTGINTEAFF. Written as DNA, the CDR3 is TGTGCCAGCTCACCTTGGACAGGGATTAACACTGAAGCTTTCTTT.

The chain carries TRBV5-1 and TRBJ1-5, with D maybe TRBD1 (6 bases). The CDR3 is 15 amino acids. Germline CDR1 and CDR2: SGHRS and YFSETQ. V was trimmed by 1 base and J by 1 base, leaving 9 bases between them. The CDR3 loop reads CASSLTGTSNQPQHF. CDR3 DNA sequence: TGCGCCAGCAGCTTGACAGGGACCAGCAATCAGCCCCAGCATTTT.

The chain links TRBV15 to TRBJ1-2; 7 bases fit TRBD1. CDR3 length: 16 amino acids. Germline CDR1 reads LNHNV; CDR2 reads YYDKDF (reference sequence). V was pared by 3 bases and J by 0 bases, with 7 bases of the junction left unmatched. DNA of the CDR3: TGTGCCACCAGCAGGGCGCAGGGGGTAGCTAACTATGGCTACACCTTC. Protein: CATSRAQGVANYGYTF.

This chain links TRBV10-1 with TRBJ2-2, with a possible D match to TRBD1 (5 bases). From germline, CDR1 is WNHNN and CDR2 SYGVQD (reference sequence). The CDR3 is made up of 16 amino acids. Trimming took off 2 bases at V and 4 bases at J, with 14 bases between the two ends. The CDR3 here is CASSERRDSSTGELFF. The CDR3 DNA sequence: TGCGCCAGCAGTGAGCGCAGGGATTCATCCACCGGGGAGCTGTTTTTT.

V usage is TRBV29-1 and J usage is TRBJ2-3, with 10 bases aligning to TRBD2. CDR3 size: 16 residues. V trimming: 0 bases; J trimming: 4 bases; junction bases outside the gene matches: 7. Germline V gene lookup returns CDR1 SQVTM and CDR2 ANQGSEA. This CDR3 reads CSVEDQSGGAADTQYF. The CDR3 region has the DNA TGCAGCGTTGAAGATCAAAGCGGGGGGGCGGCAGATACGCAGTATTTT.